These 11 T cell receptor beta chains came from one sample sequenced in a study of cytomegalovirus exposure and HLA in healthy donors. Primers: 60 Vbeta forward and 13 Jbeta reverse. Using immunoSEQ multiplex PCR, the repertoire was profiled, and TCRdb retains in-frame clones only, with some absent. The sample has 75,000 to 90,000 clones, roughly 79% seen once. Sequencing input: PBMCs. Source of these receptors: a male donor in good health and CMV-seropositive.

By share, this clone counts as medium-sized. This chain uses TRBV5-1 with TRBJ2-1; 10 bases fit TRBD2. V trimming: 0 bases; J trimming: 4 bases; junction bases outside the gene matches: 7. The CDR3 is 17 amino acids. CDR1 is SGHRS, CDR2 YFSETQ, per germline. The CDR3 loop reads CASSLGLVAGGYNEQFF. The CDR3 nucleotides read TGCGCCAGCAGCTTGGGTCTTGTAGCGGGAGGATACAATGAGCAGTTCTTC.

This clone appeared once. V is TRBV19 and J is TRBJ1-2; possible D gene TRBD1, 5 bases. In germline, CDR1 is LNHDA, CDR2 SQIVND (reference sequence). V was pared by 7 bases and J by 6 bases, with 18 bases between. The CDR3 contains 14 residues. The CDR3 DNA is TGTGCCAGTACTCCCGGGGGGAACTGGAATGGCTACACCTTC. It is translated as CASTPGGNWNGYTF.

This chain connects TRBV4-1 to TRBJ2-1; 7 bases align to TRBD2. The CDR3 is made up of 16 amino acids. Germline CDR1 MGHRA, CDR2 YSYEKL. V shed 3 bases, J shed 9 bases, and the junction held 14 bases outside the gene matches. CDR3 in amino acids: CASSQRTRGLFGEQFF. CDR3 in DNA: TGCGCCAGCAGCCAGAGGACTAGAGGGCTTTTTGGTGAGCAGTTCTTC.

This chain links TRBV2 with TRBJ2-4; 7 bases align to TRBD1. The V gene's germline CDR1 is SNHLY and CDR2 FYNNEI. The CDR3 spans 13 residues. V gave up 6 bases and J gave up 7 bases; unmatched junction bases: 6. CDR3: CASRGQPQNIQYF. The CDR3 region has the DNA TGTGCCAGCAGGGGACAGCCTCAGAACATTCAGTACTTC.

The chain recombines TRBV5-1 with TRBJ2-3; 14 bases are a match to TRBD2. V trimming: 7 bases; J trimming: 1 base; junction bases outside the gene matches: 8. This CDR3 spans 17 amino acids. Germline V gene sequence: CDR1 SGHRS, CDR2 YFSETQ. The CDR3 sequence is CASGYAGLAGGTDTQYF. The CDR3 nucleotides read TGCGCCAGCGGGTACGCGGGACTAGCGGGAGGCACAGATACGCAGTATTTT.

This chain joins TRBV11-2 and TRBJ2-1, with 11 nucleotides matching TRBD2. The V gene end was trimmed by 4 bases and the J gene end by 7 bases; junction bases not matched to a gene: 12. This CDR3 has 17 amino acids. Germline V CDR1 and CDR2: SGHAT, FQNNGV. The CDR3, as DNA: TGTGCCAGCAGCTCGAGGCTAGCGGGGGGCACGGGGAATGAGCAGTTCTTC. This codes for CASSSRLAGGTGNEQFF.

The chain has TRBV29-1 and TRBJ1-1, with D maybe TRBD1 (6 bases). V lost 5 bases and J 0 bases, leaving 19 bases between the germline ends. The CDR3 covers 16 residues. Germline CDR1 and CDR2: SQVTM and ANQGSEA. The CDR3 region is CSVLTYRAALNTEAFF. The DNA of the CDR3 is TGCAGCGTTCTGACATACAGGGCGGCTCTGAACACTGAAGCTTTCTTT. Full variable domain (missing parts from reference TRBV29-1 and TRBJ1-1): SAVISQKPSRDICQRGTSLTIQCQVDSQVTMMFWYRQQPGQSLTLIATANQGSEATYESGFVIDKFPISRPNLTFSTLTVSNMSPEDSSIYLCSVLTYRAALNTEAFFGQGTRLTVV.

This clone was observed a single time. The chain joins TRBV18 to TRBJ1-5; D possibly corresponds to TRBD1 (5 bases). The CDR3 spans 15 residues. Germline V gene lookup returns CDR1 KGHSH and CDR2 LQKENI. V lost 2 bases to trimming and J lost 0 bases, with 8 bases between them. The CDR3 coding sequence is TGTGCCAGCTCACCAATGACAGCTAGCAATCAGCCCCAGCATTTT. It is translated as CASSPMTASNQPQHF.

On this clone itself: In the same sample, other DNA sequences code for this CDR3. This chain uses TRBV4-3 with TRBJ1-2; D is perhaps TRBD1 (6 bases). V was cut by 0 bases and J by 4 bases, with 9 bases left in between. Germline-derived CDR1 and CDR2 are LGHNA and YSLEER. The CDR3 is made up of 14 amino acids. The CDR3 sequence is CASSQEQGLYGYTF. CDR3 DNA sequence: TGCGCCAGCAGCCAAGAACAGGGCCTCTATGGCTACACCTTC.

The V call is TRBV2, the J call TRBJ2-4, with no clear D. Trimming shortened V by 7 bases and J by 0 bases, and 16 bases separated the two germline ends. This CDR3 contains 16 residues. Per the germline V gene, CDR1 is SNHLY and CDR2 is FYNNEI. The CDR3 loop is CASTITGSLAKNIQYF. CDR3 sequence (DNA): TGTGCCAGCACCATCACCGGTTCTCTAGCCAAAAACATTCAGTACTTC.

The CDR3 coding sequence is TGTGCCAGCAGAGAAGGGGGCCCTGGAAACACCATATATTTT. Protein sequence: CASREGGPGNTIYF. The chain uses TRBV7-6 and TRBJ1-3, with 7 bases that match TRBD1. Germline V gene lookup returns CDR1 SGHVS and CDR2 FNYEAQ. The V gene end was trimmed by 6 bases and the J gene end by 2 bases; junction bases not matched to a gene: 4. There are 14 residues in the CDR3.